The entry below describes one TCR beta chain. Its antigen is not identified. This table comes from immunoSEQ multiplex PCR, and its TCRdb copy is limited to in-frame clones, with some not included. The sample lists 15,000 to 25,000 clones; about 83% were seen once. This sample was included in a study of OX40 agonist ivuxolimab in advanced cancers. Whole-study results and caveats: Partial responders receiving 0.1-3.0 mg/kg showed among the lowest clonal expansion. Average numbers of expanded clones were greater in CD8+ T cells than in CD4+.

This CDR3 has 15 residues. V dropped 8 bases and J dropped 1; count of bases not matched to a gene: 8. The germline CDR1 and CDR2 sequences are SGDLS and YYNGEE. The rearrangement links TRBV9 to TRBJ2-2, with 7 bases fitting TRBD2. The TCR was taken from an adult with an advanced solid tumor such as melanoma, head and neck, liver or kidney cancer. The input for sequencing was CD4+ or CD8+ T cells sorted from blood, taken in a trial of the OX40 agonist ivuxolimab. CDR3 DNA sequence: TGTGCCAGTGAATTCGGCGGGGGGAACACCGGGGAGCTGTTTTTT. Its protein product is CASEFGGGNTGELFF.